This entry is about one T cell receptor (beta chain). This entry is derived from a study of blood T cell repertoires in COVID-19. Looking at the study overall: COVID-19 samples collected from the United States, Italy and Spain covered acute and convalescent phases. PBMCs, B-cell-depleted T cells, or T cells were the source of the cDNA or gDNA that made up the material.

The authors' processing: Counts of nucleated cells, estimated from reference gene primer amplification, were obtained. TCRdb's table, derived via immunoSEQ multiplex PCR, lists solely in-frame clones and lacks some. From that table come the V and J calls and clone size; the DNA was used to work out D and trimming. The sample has 43,000 or so clones, roughly nine tenths seen once. This CDR3 contains 12 residues. Germline CDR1 GTSNPN, CDR2 SVGIG (reference sequence). V was shortened by 2 bases and J by 8 bases, with 9 bases between the two germline ends. The chain joins TRBV30 to TRBJ1-4; no definite D call. This receptor was identified in a man aged 55 to 70 with active or convalescent COVID-19. The material sequenced was peripheral blood. Written as DNA, the CDR3 is TGTGCCTGGAGTTCGAGGAGAGAAAAACTGTTTTTT. Amino acids: CAWSSRREKLFF.